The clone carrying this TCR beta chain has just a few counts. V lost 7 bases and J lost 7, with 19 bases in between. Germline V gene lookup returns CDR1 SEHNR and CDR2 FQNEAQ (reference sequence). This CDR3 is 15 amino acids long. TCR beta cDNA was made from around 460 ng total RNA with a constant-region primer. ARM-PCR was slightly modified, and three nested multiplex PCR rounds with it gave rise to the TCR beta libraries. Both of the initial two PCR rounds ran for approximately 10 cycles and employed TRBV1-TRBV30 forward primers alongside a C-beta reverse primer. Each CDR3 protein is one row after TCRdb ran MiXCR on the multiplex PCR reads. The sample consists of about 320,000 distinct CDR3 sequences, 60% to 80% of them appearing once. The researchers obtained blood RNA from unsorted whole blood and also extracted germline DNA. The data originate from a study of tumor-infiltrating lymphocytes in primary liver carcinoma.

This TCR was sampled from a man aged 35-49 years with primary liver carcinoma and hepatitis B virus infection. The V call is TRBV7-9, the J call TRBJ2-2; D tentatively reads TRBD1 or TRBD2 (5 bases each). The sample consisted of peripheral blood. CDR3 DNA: TGTGCCAGCACCCCCCGTGGGACCCCCAGCGGGGAGCTGTTTTTT. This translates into CASTPRGTPSGELFF.